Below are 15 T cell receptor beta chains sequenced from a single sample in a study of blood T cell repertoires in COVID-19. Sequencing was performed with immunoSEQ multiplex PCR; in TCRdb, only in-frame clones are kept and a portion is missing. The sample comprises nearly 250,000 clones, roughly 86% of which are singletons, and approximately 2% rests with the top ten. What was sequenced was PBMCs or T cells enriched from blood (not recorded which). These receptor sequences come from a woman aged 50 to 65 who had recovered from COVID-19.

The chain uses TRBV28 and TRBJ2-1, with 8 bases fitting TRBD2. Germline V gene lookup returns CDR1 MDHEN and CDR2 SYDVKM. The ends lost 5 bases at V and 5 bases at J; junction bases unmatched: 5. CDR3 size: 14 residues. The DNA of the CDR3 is TGTGCCAGCAGTCCCGGACTAGCCCACAATGAGCAGTTCTTC. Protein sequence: CASSPGLAHNEQFF.

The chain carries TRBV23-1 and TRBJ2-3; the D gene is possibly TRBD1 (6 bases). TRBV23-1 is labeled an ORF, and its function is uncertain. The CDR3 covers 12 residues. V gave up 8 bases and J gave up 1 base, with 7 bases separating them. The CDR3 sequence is CASGTRTDTQYF. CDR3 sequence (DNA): TGCGCCAGCGGGACACGCACAGATACGCAGTATTTT.

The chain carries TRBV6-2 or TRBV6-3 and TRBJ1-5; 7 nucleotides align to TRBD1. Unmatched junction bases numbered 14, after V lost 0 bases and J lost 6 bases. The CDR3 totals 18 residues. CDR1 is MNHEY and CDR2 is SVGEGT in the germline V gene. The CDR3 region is CASSYSGRGIDSGQPQHF. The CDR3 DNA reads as TGTGCCAGCAGTTACTCCGGCAGGGGGATAGATTCTGGTCAGCCCCAGCATTTT.

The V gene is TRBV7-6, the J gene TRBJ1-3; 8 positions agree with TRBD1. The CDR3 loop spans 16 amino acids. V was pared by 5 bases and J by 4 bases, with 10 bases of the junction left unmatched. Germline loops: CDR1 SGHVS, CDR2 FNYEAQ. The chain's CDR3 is CASSLRGRFTGNTIYF. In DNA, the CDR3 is TGTGCCAGCAGCCTCAGGGGGCGCTTCACCGGAAACACCATATATTTT. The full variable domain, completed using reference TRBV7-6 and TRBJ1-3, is GAGVSQSPRYKVTKRGQDVALRCDPISGHVSLYWYRQALGQGPEFLTYFNYEAQQDKSGLPNDRFSAERPEGSISTLTIQRTEQRDSAMYRCASSLRGRFTGNTIYFGEGSWLTVV.

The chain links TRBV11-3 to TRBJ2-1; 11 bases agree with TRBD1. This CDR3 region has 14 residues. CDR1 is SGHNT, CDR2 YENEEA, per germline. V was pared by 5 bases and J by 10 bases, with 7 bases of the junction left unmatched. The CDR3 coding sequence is TGTGCCAGCAGCCCGGGACAGGGGGAGAGGGAGCAGTTCTTC. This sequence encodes CASSPGQGEREQFF.

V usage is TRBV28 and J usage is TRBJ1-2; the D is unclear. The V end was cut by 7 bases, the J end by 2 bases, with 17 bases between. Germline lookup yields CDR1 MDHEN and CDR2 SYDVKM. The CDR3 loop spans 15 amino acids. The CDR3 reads CASTSPGGFNYGYTF. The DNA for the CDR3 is TGTGCCAGCACCTCACCCGGCGGGTTCAACTATGGCTACACCTTC.

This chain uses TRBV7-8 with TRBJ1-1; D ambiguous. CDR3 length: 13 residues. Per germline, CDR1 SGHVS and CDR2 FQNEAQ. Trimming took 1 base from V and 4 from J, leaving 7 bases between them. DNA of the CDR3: TGTGCCAGCAGCTTAGAGACGGGCACTGAAGCTTTCTTT. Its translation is CASSLETGTEAFF.

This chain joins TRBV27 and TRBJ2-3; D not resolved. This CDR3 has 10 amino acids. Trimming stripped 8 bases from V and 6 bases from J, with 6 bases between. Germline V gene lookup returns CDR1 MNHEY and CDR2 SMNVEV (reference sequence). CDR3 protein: CASLGDTQYF. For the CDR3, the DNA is TGTGCCAGCCTGGGCGATACGCAGTATTTT.

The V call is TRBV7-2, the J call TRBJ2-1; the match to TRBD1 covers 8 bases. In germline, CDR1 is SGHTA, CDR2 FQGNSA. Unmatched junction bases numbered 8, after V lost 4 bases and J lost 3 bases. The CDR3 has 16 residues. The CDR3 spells CASSWTGTSLYNEQFF. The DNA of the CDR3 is TGTGCCAGCAGCTGGACAGGGACGAGTCTCTACAATGAGCAGTTCTTC.

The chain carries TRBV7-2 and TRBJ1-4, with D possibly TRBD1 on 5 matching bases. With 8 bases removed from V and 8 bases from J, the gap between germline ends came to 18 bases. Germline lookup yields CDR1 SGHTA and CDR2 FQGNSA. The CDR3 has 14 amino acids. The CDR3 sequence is CASAQRSRGEKLFF. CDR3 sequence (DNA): TGTGCCAGCGCGCAGAGGTCGCGGGGGGAAAAACTGTTTTTT. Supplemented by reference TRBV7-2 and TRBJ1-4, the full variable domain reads GAGVSQSPSNKVTEKGKDVELRCDPISGHTALYWYRQSLGQGLEFLIYFQGNSAPDKSGLPSDRFSAERTGGSVSTLTIQRTQQEDSAVYLCASAQRSRGEKLFFGSGTQLSVL.

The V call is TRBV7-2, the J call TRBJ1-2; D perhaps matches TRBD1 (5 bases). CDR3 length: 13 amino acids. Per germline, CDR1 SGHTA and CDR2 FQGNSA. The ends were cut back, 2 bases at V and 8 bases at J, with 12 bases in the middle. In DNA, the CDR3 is TGTGCCAGCAGCTTAACAGGTTTGAAAGGCTACACCTTC. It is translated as CASSLTGLKGYTF. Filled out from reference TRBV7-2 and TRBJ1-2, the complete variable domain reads GAGVSQSPSNKVTEKGKDVELRCDPISGHTALYWYRQSLGQGLEFLIYFQGNSAPDKSGLPSDRFSAERTGGSVSTLTIQRTQQEDSAVYLCASSLTGLKGYTFGSGTRLTVV.

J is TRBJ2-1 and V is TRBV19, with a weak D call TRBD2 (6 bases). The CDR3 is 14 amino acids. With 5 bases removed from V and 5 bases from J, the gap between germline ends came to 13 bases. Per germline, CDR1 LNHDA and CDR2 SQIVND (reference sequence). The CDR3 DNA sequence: TGTGCCAGTAGTCCGGCGGGGTCAGACAATGAGCAGTTCTTC. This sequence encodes CASSPAGSDNEQFF.

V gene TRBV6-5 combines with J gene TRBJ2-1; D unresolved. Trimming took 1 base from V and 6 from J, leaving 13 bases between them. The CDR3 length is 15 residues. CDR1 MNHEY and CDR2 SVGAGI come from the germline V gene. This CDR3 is CASSYYSGSTNEQFF. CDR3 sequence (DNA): TGTGCCAGCAGTTACTACTCGGGTTCCACCAATGAGCAGTTCTTC.

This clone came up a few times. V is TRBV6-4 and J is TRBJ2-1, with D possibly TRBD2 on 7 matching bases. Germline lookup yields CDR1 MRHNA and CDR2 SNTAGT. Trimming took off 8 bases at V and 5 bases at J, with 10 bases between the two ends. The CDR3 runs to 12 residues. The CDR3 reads CASGRGNNEQFF. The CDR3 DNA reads TGTGCCAGCGGGAGGGGGAACAATGAGCAGTTCTTC.

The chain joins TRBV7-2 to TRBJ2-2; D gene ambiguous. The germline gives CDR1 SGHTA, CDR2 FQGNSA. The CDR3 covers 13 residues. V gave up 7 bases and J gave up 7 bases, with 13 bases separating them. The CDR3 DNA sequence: TGTGCCAGCATGATATACTACGGCGGGGAGCTGTTTTTT. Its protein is CASMIYYGGELFF.